The rows below give T cell receptor beta chains drawn from one sample of a study of T cell responses to AZD1222 COVID-19 vaccine. TCRdb keeps only in-frame clones here, not all; method: immunoSEQ multiplex PCR. The sample holds some 54,000 clones, about 90% seen once. Sequences were derived from peripheral blood, sampled on day 0 of AZD1222 vaccination. The receptors originated from an adult in good health. The CDR3 runs from the conserved cysteine through the conserved F or W. D genes are given only for firm matches. Size tells how often a clone was seen (once, few, many) or the class of an expanded clone, and some rows leave it out.

d_call,j_call,clone_size,v_call,cdr3_nt,cdr3_aa
NA,TRBJ2-1,once,TRBV11-2,TGTGCCAGCAGCCTGTGGGCTAGGGGTTACAATGAGCAGTTCTTC,CASSLWARGYNEQFF
TRBD1,TRBJ1-5,once,TRBV7-8,TGTGCCAGCAGCCGCGGAGGGACAGTACAGCCCCAGCATTTT,CASSRGGTVQPQHF
TRBD1,TRBJ1-5,NA,TRBV30,TGTGCCTGGAGTCCGACAGGGACTCAGCCCCAGCATTTT,CAWSPTGTQPQHF
TRBD1,TRBJ1-3,NA,TRBV10-2,TGCGCCAGCAGTTCCGGGACAGGGGATGGAAACACCATATATTTT,CASSSGTGDGNTIYF
NA,TRBJ2-4,NA,TRBV19,TGTGCCAGTAGGGACCCTCTTCTGGGGCAGGGGGGAAACATTCAGTACTTC,CASRDPLLGQGGNIQYF
NA,TRBJ1-4,NA,TRBV6-2/TRBV6-3,TGTGCCAGCAGTTCCGGACAGTCTAATGAAAAACTGTTTTTT,CASSSGQSNEKLFF
NA,TRBJ1-3,few,TRBV6-1,TGTGCCAGCAGTGAAGTGAACAGGAGGTCTGGAAACACCATATATTTT,CASSEVNRRSGNTIYF
TRBD2,TRBJ2-1,NA,TRBV7-6,TGTGCCAGCAGCGGGGGACTAGCGGGGAACCCCTACAATGAGCAGTTCTTC,CASSGGLAGNPYNEQFF
TRBD2,TRBJ2-5,once,TRBV11-1,TGTGCCAGCAGCTTATCTCGGACTAGCGAGGAGACCCAGTACTTC,CASSLSRTSEETQYF
NA,TRBJ1-2,NA,TRBV29-1,TGCAGCGTTGGCGCCCCCTATGGCTACACCTTC,CSVGAPYGYTF
NA,TRBJ1-1,NA,TRBV5-1,TGCGCCAGCAGCTTGTCTGGGGTCACTGAAGCTTTCTTT,CASSLSGVTEAFF
TRBD1,TRBJ2-5,NA,TRBV18,TGTGCCAGCTCACCGGGACAGCAAGAGACCCAGTACTTC,CASSPGQQETQYF
NA,TRBJ1-6,NA,TRBV7-2,TGTGCCAGCAGCTTTCAGACAGATAATTCACCCCTCCACTTT,CASSFQTDNSPLHF
NA,TRBJ1-4,NA,TRBV18,TGTGCCAGCTCACTGGACAGCTCCAATGAAAAACTGTTTTTT,CASSLDSSNEKLFF
NA,TRBJ1-1,NA,TRBV20-1,TGCAGTGCGGCAGGGAGGACTGAAGCTTTCTTT,CSAAGRTEAFF
NA,TRBJ1-6,NA,TRBV15,TGTGCCACCAGCAGAACAAGCTCCTATAATTCACCCCTCCACTTT,CATSRTSSYNSPLHF
TRBD2,TRBJ2-3,NA,TRBV28,TGTGCCAGCAGGATCCCCGGGGGGGGGAACACAGATACGCAGTATTTT,CASRIPGGGNTDTQYF
TRBD1,TRBJ1-1,NA,TRBV28,TGTGCCAGCAGTTCCCCAGGACAGGATTTAGGTGAAGCTTTCTTT,CASSSPGQDLGEAFF
NA,TRBJ2-7,NA,TRBV28,TGTGCCAGCATCCCAGGGGGGGCGCCGTACGAGCAGTACTTC,CASIPGGAPYEQYF
NA,TRBJ1-5,once,TRBV28,TGTGCCAGCAGGCGAGGGTATAGCAATCAGCCCCAGCATTTT,CASRRGYSNQPQHF
NA,TRBJ2-5,NA,TRBV19,TGTGCCAGTAGTATTATGGGCCTGGGGGAGACCCAGTACTTC,CASSIMGLGETQYF
TRBD2,TRBJ2-1,NA,TRBV4-1,TGCGCCAGCAGCCAGGCCGCGGGACTAGCGGAGGGGAGAAATGAGCAGTTCTTC,CASSQAAGLAEGRNEQFF
TRBD1,TRBJ1-3,NA,TRBV30,TGTGCCTGGAGTTATACAGGGGGCTCAGGAAACACCATATATTTT,CAWSYTGGSGNTIYF